Listed below are T cell receptor beta chains from one sample, sequenced in a study of radiation and T cells in renal cell carcinoma. The assay was immunoSEQ multiplex PCR, and TCRdb's table has in-frame clones only and misses some. The sample lists about 58,000 clones, about 80% seen once, with 6.5% to 8% in the top ten. The specimen comprised blood, sampled from a patient whose treatment included radiotherapy and nephrectomy. The receptors were gathered from a man aged 60-69 years with renal cell carcinoma. Both conserved end residues are part of each CDR3. The order of the fields is D gene, V gene, clone size, J gene, CDR3 protein, CDR3 DNA. The D gene is left open where the match is weak. Some rows mark clone size as missing; the rest say once, few, many or name a class of expanded clone.

-	TRBV7-8	-	TRBJ2-2	CASSPGLNTGELFF	TGTGCCAGCAGCCCGGGACTGAACACCGGGGAGCTGTTTTTT
-	TRBV7-2	-	TRBJ1-1	CASSLVGDMNTEAFF	TGTGCCAGCAGCTTAGTTGGGGACATGAACACTGAAGCTTTCTTT
-	TRBV21-1	-	TRBJ1-4	CASSRARATNEKLFF	TGTGCCAGCAGCAGGGCCAGAGCAACTAATGAAAAACTGTTTTTT
TRBD1	TRBV7-8	-	TRBJ1-1	CASSLGGQGPNTEAFF	TGTGCCAGCAGCTTAGGGGGACAGGGACCCAACACTGAAGCTTTCTTT
TRBD2	TRBV7-9	-	TRBJ2-3	CASSLSPSQAGETDTQYF	TGTGCCAGCAGCCTTAGCCCCTCTCAAGCGGGGGAAACAGATACGCAGTATTTT
-	TRBV27	-	TRBJ1-4	CASSSTAWQVDEKLFF	TGTGCCAGCAGTTCCACGGCCTGGCAGGTGGATGAAAAACTGTTTTTT
-	TRBV6-6	-	TRBJ2-3	CASSHGTFGVTDTQYF	TGTGCCAGCAGCCATGGGACTTTTGGGGTTACAGATACGCAGTATTTT
-	TRBV5-1	-	TRBJ1-4	CASSSGMGEKLFF	TGCGCCAGCAGCTCGGGGATGGGGGAAAAACTGTTTTTT
TRBD1	TRBV2	few	TRBJ1-5	CASRETGEGQPQHF	TGTGCCAGCAGGGAGACAGGGGAGGGTCAGCCCCAGCATTTT
TRBD1	TRBV7-2	-	TRBJ2-1	CASSLVGTGDEQFF	TGTGCCAGCAGCTTAGTAGGGACAGGGGATGAGCAGTTCTTC
-	TRBV7-9	-	TRBJ1-1	CASSLDRNTEAFF	TGTGCCAGCAGTTTAGACAGGAACACTGAAGCTTTCTTT
-	TRBV5-1	-	TRBJ1-2	CASSLDVSGEYGYTF	TGCGCCAGCAGCTTGGACGTCAGCGGGGAGTATGGCTACACCTTC
TRBD1	TRBV6-1	-	TRBJ1-5	CASSSRDRGNQPQHF	TGTGCCAGCAGTTCCCGGGACAGGGGTAATCAGCCCCAGCATTTT
TRBD2	TRBV7-2	once	TRBJ2-1	CASSLTSGSGYEQFF	TGTGCCAGCAGCCTGACTAGCGGGAGCGGTTATGAGCAGTTCTTC
TRBD2	TRBV7-6	-	TRBJ2-5	CASSLGTSGGETQYF	TGTGCCAGCAGCTTAGGGACTAGCGGGGGAGAGACCCAGTACTTC
-	TRBV9	-	TRBJ2-3	CASSVAARASTDTQYF	TGTGCCAGCAGCGTAGCCGCGAGGGCTAGCACAGATACGCAGTATTTT
TRBD2	TRBV4-3	-	TRBJ2-3	CASSQEGLAGSDTQYF	TGCGCCAGCAGCCAAGAGGGACTAGCGGGGTCAGATACGCAGTATTTT
-	TRBV7-2	few	TRBJ1-1	CASSRGDLNTEAFF	TGTGCCAGCAGCCGGGGCGACCTGAACACTGAAGCTTTCTTT
TRBD1	TRBV2	once	TRBJ1-4	CASSPQDRERGKLFF	TGTGCCAGCAGTCCACAGGACAGGGAACGGGGAAAACTGTTTTTT
-	TRBV7-9	few	TRBJ1-2	CASSLEPPYGYTF	TGTGCCAGCAGCTTAGAGCCTCCTTATGGCTACACCTTC
-	TRBV6-5	-	TRBJ2-3	CASSRDPTNTQYF	TGTGCCAGCAGCCGGGACCCGACGAATACGCAGTATTTT
-	TRBV4-3	-	TRBJ2-3	CASSQDTGTDTQYF	TGCGCCAGCAGCCAAGATACAGGGACAGATACGCAGTATTTT
-	TRBV6-5	-	TRBJ2-2	CASSPSRDTGELFF	TGTGCCAGCAGTCCTAGCAGGGACACCGGGGAGCTGTTTTTT
TRBD1	TRBV25-1	few	TRBJ2-1	CASSLTGVGNEQFF	TGTGCCAGCAGTCTAACAGGGGTCGGCAATGAGCAGTTCTTC
-	TRBV7-2	once	TRBJ1-6	CASSPPPGPRNSPLHF	TGTGCCAGCAGTCCGCCCCCGGGACCTCGGAATTCACCCCTCCACTTT
-	TRBV9	once	TRBJ1-6	CASSVGGTNSPLHF	TGTGCCAGCAGCGTCGGCGGCACCAATTCACCCCTCCACTTT
-	TRBV7-9	-	TRBJ2-1	CASSLVGEQFF	TGTGCCAGCAGCTTGGTAGGAGAGCAGTTCTTC
-	TRBV6-1	-	TRBJ2-7	CASRLTEIYEQYF	TGTGCCAGCAGGTTGACCGAGATCTACGAGCAGTACTTC
-	TRBV9	-	TRBJ1-4	CASSVARSGGPEELFF	TGTGCCAGCAGCGTAGCTCGGTCCGGAGGGCCTGAGGAACTGTTTTTT
TRBD2	TRBV11-3	-	TRBJ2-5	CASSPGGRPQETQYF	TGTGCCAGCAGCCCGGGGGGGCGCCCCCAAGAGACCCAGTACTTC
-	TRBV7-5	-	TRBJ1-4	CASSLGRNEKLFF	TGTGCCAGCAGCTTAGGACGGAATGAAAAACTGTTTTTT
-	TRBV19	few	TRBJ1-1	CASTTAGGAFF	TGTGCCAGTACTACGGCTGGAGGAGCTTTCTTT
TRBD1	TRBV5-1	once	TRBJ2-1	CASSLQGASYNEQFF	TGCGCCAGCAGCCTACAGGGGGCATCCTACAATGAGCAGTTCTTC
TRBD2	TRBV19	-	TRBJ2-1	CASSSYGLAGGSSYNEQFF	TGTGCCAGTAGTAGCTATGGGCTAGCGGGGGGGAGCTCCTACAATGAGCAGTTCTTC
-	TRBV5-1	-	TRBJ2-1	CASSWENEQFF	TGCGCCAGCAGCTGGGAAAATGAGCAGTTCTTC
TRBD1	TRBV6-1	-	TRBJ1-5	CASSEAAGQGLLPQHF	TGTGCCAGCAGTGAAGCGGCAGGACAGGGGCTTTTGCCCCAGCATTTT
-	TRBV2	-	TRBJ1-4	CASSEQHATNEKLFF	TGTGCCAGCAGTGAACAGCATGCAACTAATGAAAAACTGTTTTTT
-	TRBV30	-	TRBJ2-7	CAWQRGGVNYEQYF	TGTGCCTGGCAGAGAGGGGGGGTGAACTACGAGCAGTACTTC
TRBD1	TRBV4-3	-	TRBJ1-6	CASSQAVRGQQNSPLHF	TGCGCCAGCAGCCAAGCGGTGCGGGGACAGCAGAATTCACCCCTCCACTTT